One and the same sample provided the 11 T cell receptor beta chains below, sequenced in a study of blood T cell repertoires in COVID-19. TCRdb's table, derived via immunoSEQ multiplex PCR, lists solely in-frame clones and lacks some. The sample holds about 36,000 clones, around 80% seen once. Material: peripheral blood. The receptors here all came from a man aged 60 to 69 with active COVID-19.

This chain links TRBV7-2 with TRBJ1-5; TRBD1 is a possible D gene (5 bases). This CDR3 spans 13 amino acids. Germline lookup yields CDR1 SGHTA and CDR2 FQGNSA. Trimming removed 6 bases from V and 2 bases from J, with 8 bases in between. CDR3 DNA sequence: TGTGCCAGCAGAGGGGATGGCAATCAGCCCCAGCATTTT. Translating it yields CASRGDGNQPQHF.

CDR3 in amino acids: CASSPQTGGSTEAFF. In DNA form, the CDR3 reads TGTGCCAGCTCACCACAGACAGGGGGCTCCACTGAAGCTTTCTTT. V is TRBV18 and J is TRBJ1-1; 10 bases align to TRBD1. The CDR3 has 15 residues. With 1 base clipped from V and 4 bases from J, the junction kept 3 bases outside the gene matches. Germline loops: CDR1 KGHSH, CDR2 LQKENI.

The chain links TRBV29-1 to TRBJ2-7, with 9 positions matching TRBD2. CDR3 length: 13 residues. The V segment lost 7 bases and the J segment 2 bases; nucleotides outside the gene matches: 6. Per the germline V gene, CDR1 is SQVTM and CDR2 is ANQGSEA. This CDR3 is CSARTSVAYEQYF. The DNA for the CDR3 is TGCAGCGCCCGGACTAGCGTGGCCTACGAGCAGTACTTC.

The V call is TRBV29-1, the J call TRBJ1-3; D possibly corresponds to TRBD1 (5 bases). Germline CDR1 SQVTM, CDR2 ANQGSEA. V lost 0 bases, J lost 2 bases, and 11 bases lay in between. The CDR3 runs to 15 residues. CDR3: CSVEDLTGAGNTIYF. In DNA form, the CDR3 reads TGCAGCGTTGAAGACCTAACAGGAGCTGGAAACACCATATATTTT.

The chain couples TRBV5-4 to TRBJ2-3; the D gene is possibly TRBD2 (6 bases). The CDR3 consists of 16 residues. Germline V CDR1 and CDR2: SGHNT, YYREEE (reference sequence). Trimming took 4 bases from V and 0 from J, leaving 15 bases between them. The CDR3 nucleotides read TGTGCCAGCAGCCTTGCGGCGGGGATCAGCACAGATACGCAGTATTTT. Protein product: CASSLAAGISTDTQYF. Together with reference TRBV5-4 and TRBJ2-3, the CDR3 gives the full variable domain: ETGVTQSPTHLIKTRGQQVTLRCSSQSGHNTVSWYQQALGQGPQFIFQYYREEENGRGNFPPRFSGLQFPNYSSELNVNALELDDSALYLCASSLAAGISTDTQYFGPGTRLTVL.

V usage is TRBV7-2 and J usage is TRBJ2-5; 14 nucleotides line up with TRBD2. The CDR3 runs to 16 residues. V lost 0 bases and J lost 5; bases outside the gene matches: 2. CDR1 and CDR2 from the germline V gene are SGHTA and FQGNSA. CDR3 region: CASSLATSGRVETQYF. CDR3 DNA sequence: TGTGCCAGCAGCTTAGCGACTAGCGGGAGGGTTGAGACCCAGTACTTC.

CDR3 loop: CATSLRGSGGYTF. CDR3 sequence (DNA): TGTGCCACCAGTCTCAGGGGCTCGGGCGGCTACACCTTC. The chain links TRBV24-1 to TRBJ1-2; TRBD1 is a possible D gene (6 bases). Germline CDR1 reads KGHDR; CDR2 reads SFDVKD. The CDR3 has 13 residues. Trimming stripped 6 bases from V and 8 bases from J, with 15 bases between.

The rearrangement links TRBV2 to TRBJ2-1; the match to TRBD2 covers 9 bases. This CDR3 region has 14 residues. Looked up from germline, CDR1 is SNHLY and CDR2 is FYNNEI. V trimming: 4 bases; J trimming: 5 bases; junction bases outside the gene matches: 3. For the CDR3, the DNA is TGTGCCAGCAGTGGGACTAGCGCGAACAATGAGCAGTTCTTC. Translating gives CASSGTSANNEQFF.

The V gene is TRBV12-3 or TRBV12-4, the J gene TRBJ1-2, with D possibly matching TRBD1 (5 bases). V was pared by 6 bases and J by 0 bases, with 8 bases between. CDR3 length equals 13 residues. The chain's CDR3 is CASSAGTNYGYTF. DNA of the CDR3: TGTGCCAGCAGCGCAGGGACTAACTATGGCTACACCTTC.

CDR3 nucleotide sequence: TGTGCCAGCAGCTTGGGAGGGGGCTACGAGCAGTACTTC. It encodes CASSLGGGYEQYF. The rearrangement joins TRBV5-6 to TRBJ2-7, with D possibly being TRBD1 (6 bases). CDR3 length: 13 residues. The germline V gene has CDR1 SGHDT and CDR2 YYEEEE. With 0 bases removed from V and 3 bases from J, the gap between germline ends came to 7 bases.

J is TRBJ2-7 and V is TRBV4-1; possibly TRBD2 for D (6 bases). This CDR3 is 14 amino acids long. V was trimmed by 5 bases and J by 6 bases, leaving 17 bases between them. Germline assignment: CDR1 MGHRA and CDR2 YSYEKL. The CDR3 loop is CASSEGGKGLEQYF. The CDR3 coding sequence is TGCGCCAGCAGCGAAGGAGGGAAGGGACTCGAGCAGTACTTC.